This T cell receptor (beta chain) was observed in a study of T cells after yellow fever vaccination. Whole-study findings and limits: The booster saw the reappearance of most primary-vaccination clones (around 96% CD4, roughly 87% CD8).

The CDR3 is made up of 14 amino acids. The germline V and J ends were trimmed by 4 bases and 5 bases, with 12 bases remaining between them. Germline V CDR1 and CDR2: SGDLS, YYNGEE. This clonotype was counted at least ten times. Its antigen is currently unknown. The authors made TCR cDNA by 5'RACE template switching, adding a universal primer site and UMIs. TCRdb ran MiXCR on the 5' RACE reads and lists one entry per CDR3 protein. The sample holds over 120,000 distinct CDR3 sequences, 6.6% seen once. The V and J genes are TRBV9 and TRBJ2-2; D remains ambiguous. The receptor was derived from a man younger than 40 who received the YFV17D yellow fever vaccine. The material sequenced was CD4+ T cells sorted from PBMCs, taken 10 days after the yellow fever booster vaccination. The CDR3 bases are TGTGCCAGCAGCCTCGGTCAGGATACCGGGGAGCTGTTTTTT. This sequence encodes CASSLGQDTGELFF.